Each of the 23 T cell receptor beta chains below was sequenced from the same sample in a study of shared clonotypes between healthy human individuals. Some clones are missing from TCRdb's copy, which holds only in-frame ones; the method was immunoSEQ multiplex PCR. The table shows 550,000 to 650,000 clones, with 96% occurring only once. Naive CD8 cells, CD45RO-negative and positively selected for CCR7, excluded terminally differentiated effector memory CD45RA+ cells. Sequenced material: naive CD8+ T cells sorted from blood. Receptors originate from a woman aged 30 to 39 in good health.

J is TRBJ2-5 and V is TRBV5-4; D may be TRBD2 (6 bases). The J call is uncertain, as TRBJ2-7 better fits the DNA end. Germline V gene data show CDR1 as SGHNT and CDR2 as YYREEE (reference sequence). The CDR3 runs to 14 residues. DNA of the CDR3: TGTGCCAGCAGCTTGTACGGGAGAACCTACGAGCAGTACTTC. Protein: CASSLYGRTYEQYF.

The gene calls are TRBV13 and TRBJ2-7; the D is unclear. The CDR3 contains 13 residues. Trimming stripped 2 bases from V and 1 base from J, with 6 bases between. Per the germline V gene, CDR1 is PRHDT and CDR2 is FYEKMQ (reference sequence). CDR3 residues: CASSLPSSYEQYF. Written as DNA, the CDR3 is TGTGCCAGCAGCTTACCTAGTTCCTACGAGCAGTACTTC.

This sequence joins TRBV30 and TRBJ1-2; 7 bases align to TRBD1. The CDR3 sequence is 12 residues long. The junction had 7 bases not matched to a gene; V was cut back by 8 bases and J by 4 bases. Per the germline V gene, CDR1 is GTSNPN and CDR2 is SVGIG (reference sequence). The CDR3 nucleotides read TGTGCCGGGACAGTCAACGTCTATGGCTACACCTTC. This translates into CAGTVNVYGYTF.

J is TRBJ2-1 and V is TRBV6-5, with D possibly matching TRBD2 (6 bases). Trimming pared 0 bases from V and 9 bases from J, leaving 12 bases between. CDR1 and CDR2 from the germline V gene are MNHEY and SVGAGI. CDR3 size: 14 residues. The CDR3: CASSYSGRETEQFF. In DNA form, the CDR3 reads TGTGCCAGCAGTTACTCGGGACGGGAGACTGAGCAGTTCTTC.

The rearrangement links TRBV7-9 to TRBJ1-1; weak D call: TRBD1 (6 bases). Trimming removed 1 base from V and 1 base from J, with 10 bases in between. This CDR3 is 15 amino acids long. Germline loops: CDR1 SEHNR, CDR2 FQNEAQ (reference sequence). The CDR3 DNA sequence: TGTGCCAGCAGCTTAGGACGAGGGGGGAACACTGAAGCTTTCTTT. It specifies CASSLGRGGNTEAFF.

The chain is built from TRBV15 and TRBJ1-1; D may be TRBD1 (6 bases). Germline CDR1 LNHNV, CDR2 YYDKDF (reference sequence). This CDR3 contains 15 residues. V lost 5 bases, J lost 4 bases, and 17 bases lay in between. The CDR3 loop is CATSPVGGGLTEAFF. The CDR3 DNA is TGTGCCACCAGCCCAGTCGGTGGGGGGCTCACTGAAGCTTTCTTT.

This chain links TRBV14 with TRBJ2-7; D possibly uses TRBD1 or TRBD2 (5 bases each). The V gene lost 10 bases and the J gene lost 3 bases, with 16 bases spanning the gap. This CDR3 comprises 13 residues. CDR1 is SGHDN and CDR2 is FVKESK in the germline V gene. CDR3 amino acids: CATGLAVNYEQYF. The CDR3 bases are TGTGCCACAGGGCTAGCTGTGAACTACGAGCAGTACTTC.

The genes are TRBV4-1 and TRBJ1-4; 7 bases align to TRBD1. Losses at the gene ends were 3 bases for V and 0 bases for J; bases not matched to a gene: 1. The CDR3 is 15 residues long. Looked up from germline, CDR1 is MGHRA and CDR2 is YSYEKL. CDR3 bases: TGCGCCAGCAGCCAGGGGACAGCAACTAATGAAAAACTGTTTTTT. Residues: CASSQGTATNEKLFF.

This chain joins TRBV11-2 and TRBJ2-5; D is possibly TRBD1 (5 bases). The J call is uncertain, as TRBJ2-7 better fits the DNA end. This CDR3 is built from 13 residues. Germline CDR1 reads SGHAT; CDR2 reads FQNNGV. CDR3 coding DNA: TGTGCCAGCAGCTTCGACAGTTACTACGAGCAGTACTTC. Translating gives CASSFDSYYEQYF.

The V and J genes are TRBV11-2 and TRBJ2-1, with 7 positions matching TRBD2. Germline lookup yields CDR1 SGHAT and CDR2 FQNNGV. The CDR3 loop spans 14 amino acids. The V segment lost 1 base and the J segment 8 bases; nucleotides outside the gene matches: 5. The CDR3 sequence is CASSLGGGPYEQFF. In DNA form, the CDR3 reads TGTGCCAGCAGCTTAGGGGGAGGGCCTTATGAGCAGTTCTTC.

The CDR3 bases are TGCAGCGTCGAGAACCTCGGGACAACCGGGACCTACGAGCAGTACTTC. Translated: CSVENLGTTGTYEQYF. J is TRBJ2-7 and V is TRBV29-1, with a weak D call TRBD1 (6 bases). Trimming shortened V by 6 bases and J by 2 bases, and 23 bases separated the two germline ends. The length of the CDR3 is 16 residues. Germline lookup yields CDR1 SQVTM and CDR2 ANQGSEA.

This clone has just one count. The V call is TRBV14, the J call TRBJ2-3; D not resolved. This CDR3 has 13 amino acids. Trimming left V 6 bases short and J 1 base short, with 8 bases between. Germline CDR1 SGHDN, CDR2 FVKESK. The chain's CDR3 is CASSGYRTDTQYF. CDR3 coding DNA: TGTGCCAGCAGTGGGTACCGCACAGATACGCAGTATTTT.

Notes on this clone: This CDR3 is also generated by other DNA sequences in the sample. This chain connects TRBV7-9 to TRBJ2-7; D is ambiguous. Germline CDR1 reads SEHNR; CDR2 reads FQNEAQ (reference sequence). V was trimmed by 3 bases and J by 0 bases, leaving 6 bases between them. The CDR3 spans 13 residues. CDR3 amino acids: CASSLDGSYEQYF. The CDR3 DNA sequence: TGTGCCAGCAGCTTGGACGGCTCCTACGAGCAGTACTTC.

This chain connects TRBV7-9 to TRBJ2-7; 9 bases are a match to TRBD1. CDR1 is SEHNR, CDR2 FQNEAQ, per germline (reference sequence). Unmatched junction bases numbered 7, after V lost 2 bases and J lost 2 bases. This CDR3 is built from 16 residues. Here the CDR3 DNA reads TGTGCCAGCAGCTTACTCGGGGACAGGGTCCCCTACGAGCAGTACTTC. This encodes CASSLLGDRVPYEQYF.

The chain joins TRBV21-1 to TRBJ2-2. TRBV21-1 corresponds to a pseudogene. The CDR3 extends over 14 amino acids. The CDR3 protein is CASSDGTNTGELFF. The CDR3 DNA follows: TGTGCCAGCAGCGATGGAACGAACACCGGGGAGCTGTTTTTT.

V is TRBV5-4 and J is TRBJ2-5; D is undetermined. The CDR3 extends over 13 amino acids. Germline CDR1 is SGHNT and CDR2 is YYREEE (reference sequence). The V gene lost 4 bases and the J gene lost 5 bases, with 12 bases spanning the gap. The CDR3 sequence: CASSLESVETQYF. The CDR3 DNA is TGTGCCAGCAGCCTGGAATCGGTCGAGACCCAGTACTTC.

The chain uses TRBV12-5 and TRBJ2-7, with TRBD2 matching 10 bases. The CDR3 sequence is 20 residues long. Germline V gene lookup returns CDR1 LGHNT and CDR2 FRNRAP. Trimming at V came to 0 bases and at J to 5 bases, leaving 19 bases not matched to a gene. The CDR3 loop is CASGLVPRGVEAGGSHEQYF. The CDR3 DNA is TGTGCTAGTGGTTTGGTACCGCGAGGGGTCGAAGCGGGAGGGTCTCACGAGCAGTACTTC.

V and J are TRBV11-2 and TRBJ2-7, with 9 bases that match TRBD1. Germline CDR1 SGHAT, CDR2 FQNNGV. Trimming at V came to 3 bases and at J to 0 bases, leaving 9 bases not matched to a gene. CDR3 size: 17 residues. For the CDR3, the DNA is TGTGCCAGCAGCTTCACAGGGGGCCCTATCGGCTCCTACGAGCAGTACTTC. It yields the protein CASSFTGGPIGSYEQYF. Full variable domain (remainder filled in from reference TRBV11-2 and TRBJ2-7): EAGVAQSPRYKIIEKRQSVAFWCNPISGHATLYWYQQILGQGPKLLIQFQNNGVVDDSQLPKDRFSAERLKGVDSTLKIQPAKLEDSAVYLCASSFTGGPIGSYEQYFGPGTRLTVT.

The CDR3 spells CASSPPPADRYQETQYF. CDR3 DNA sequence: TGTGCCAGCAGTCCACCCCCCGCGGACCGGTACCAAGAGACCCAGTACTTC. The gene calls are TRBV7-2 and TRBJ2-5, with D unclear. CDR1 and CDR2 (germline): SGHTA, FQGNSA. The V end lost 6 bases, the J end lost 0 bases, and 20 bases lay between the germline ends. The CDR3 spans 17 residues.

V usage is TRBV27 and J usage is TRBJ2-7; D possibly corresponds to TRBD2 (6 bases). CDR3 length: 14 amino acids. CDR1 is MNHEY, CDR2 SMNVEV, per germline (reference sequence). Trimming took 6 bases from V and 4 from J, leaving 16 bases between them. CDR3 region: CASSLGSSGYEQYF. CDR3 nucleotide sequence: TGTGCCAGCAGCCTCGGGAGTAGCGGATACGAGCAGTACTTC.

Remarks on this clone: Other DNA variants within this sample encode the same CDR3. The V gene is TRBV5-8, the J gene TRBJ2-7, with 7 nucleotides matching TRBD1. The CDR3 has 14 amino acids. V was pared by 4 bases and J by 2 bases, with 6 bases of the junction left unmatched. Germline values: CDR1 SGHTS, CDR2 YDEGEE. This CDR3 reads CASSLRQGPYEQYF. CDR3 nucleotides: TGTGCCAGCAGCCTCCGACAGGGTCCCTACGAGCAGTACTTC.

This rearrangement joins TRBV7-2 to TRBJ1-4, with D possibly being TRBD1 (5 bases). The CDR3 runs 16 residues. Germline CDR1 reads SGHTA; CDR2 reads FQGNSA. V dropped 6 bases and J dropped 9 bases, with 23 bases sitting between them. The DNA for the CDR3 is TGTGCCAGCAGGATTGATGACAGCGCCCGGGGTCAAAAACTGTTTTTT. Translation gives CASRIDDSARGQKLFF.

This clone was observed a single time. V usage is TRBV7-6 and J usage is TRBJ1-6; D remains unclear. Germline loops: CDR1 SGHVS, CDR2 FNYEAQ. This CDR3 is built from 14 residues. Trimming cost V 5 bases and J 9 bases, with 14 bases left between them. DNA for the CDR3: TGTGCCAGCAGCCCGGGAGAAGCGGCTTCACCCCTCCACTTT. Its protein product is CASSPGEAASPLHF.